This TCR beta chain was recovered during a study of CDR3 diversity in severe acne. This clonotype was recorded many times. MiXCR, run by TCRdb on the PCR reads, gives a single entry per CDR3 protein. The data contain 97,000 or so distinct CDR3 sequences, 51% of them singletons. V dropped 5 bases and J dropped 8 bases, with 13 bases sitting between them. Germline lookup yields CDR1 SEHNR and CDR2 FQNEAQ (reference sequence). The CDR3 is made up of 13 amino acids. The chain carries TRBV7-9 and TRBJ1-3; perhaps TRBD1 as D (5 bases). This clonotype was obtained from a male donor with acne. The sequencing input was blood. The CDR3 reads CASSPQGTDTIYF. CDR3 bases: TGTGCCAGCAGCCCCCAGGGAACGGACACCATATATTTT.